This is a list of T cell receptor beta chains from one sample in a study of preoperative IRX-2 immunotherapy in early breast cancer. Profiling relied on immunoSEQ multiplex PCR, and the TCRdb table lists in-frame clones only, not all of them. The table records roughly 11,000 clones, over 75% of them present only once. The sample consisted of lymph node tissue, taken before IRX-2 immunotherapy. Receptor source: a human donor with breast cancer. CDR3s include the opening cysteine and the closing phenylalanine or tryptophan. The D gene is left open where the match is weak. Clone sizes are given selectively: once, few, many, or a class where the clone is expanded.

abundance: .
v_gene: TRBV11-3
len: 15
d_gene: TRBD2
j_gene: TRBJ2-1
CDR3aa: CANSVGLAGNREQFF
CDR3nt: TGTGCCAACAGCGTTGGACTAGCGGGAAATCGTGAGCAGTTCTTC

abundance: few
v_gene: TRBV18
len: 13
d_gene: TRBD1
j_gene: TRBJ1-1
CDR3aa: CASSNTGGTEAFF
CDR3nt: TGTGCCAGCTCAAACACAGGGGGCACTGAAGCTTTCTTT

abundance: .
v_gene: TRBV7-1
len: 15
d_gene: TRBD1
j_gene: TRBJ1-2
CDR3aa: CASSRDRGAHYGYTF
CDR3nt: TGTGCCAGCAGCCGTGACAGGGGAGCGCACTATGGCTACACCTTC

abundance: once
v_gene: TRBV19
len: 15
d_gene: .
j_gene: TRBJ1-2
CDR3aa: CASSAPTDGVYGYTF
CDR3nt: TGTGCCAGTAGTGCTCCAACGGACGGAGTCTATGGCTACACCTTC

abundance: .
v_gene: TRBV19
len: 13
d_gene: .
j_gene: TRBJ1-1
CDR3aa: CASSIMGSTEAFF
CDR3nt: TGTGCCAGTAGTATAATGGGATCCACTGAAGCTTTCTTT

abundance: .
v_gene: TRBV6-8
len: 15
d_gene: TRBD1
j_gene: TRBJ1-2
CDR3aa: CASSYSTDRGQGYTF
CDR3nt: TGTGCCAGCAGTTACTCGACCGACAGGGGCCAAGGCTACACCTTC

abundance: .
v_gene: TRBV6-8
len: 13
d_gene: TRBD2
j_gene: TRBJ2-1
CDR3aa: CASSYALAGQQFF
CDR3nt: TGTGCCAGCAGTTACGCCTTAGCGGGACAGCAGTTCTTC

abundance: .
v_gene: TRBV11-3
len: 16
d_gene: .
j_gene: TRBJ2-2
CDR3aa: CASSLVGGTYTGELFF
CDR3nt: TGTGCCAGCAGCTTGGTTGGAGGGACTTACACCGGGGAGCTGTTTTTT

abundance: .
v_gene: TRBV6-8
len: 13
d_gene: TRBD1
j_gene: TRBJ1-4
CDR3aa: CASTPTGNEKLFF
CDR3nt: TGTGCCAGCACTCCGACAGGGAATGAAAAACTGTTTTTT

abundance: .
v_gene: TRBV14
len: 12
d_gene: .
j_gene: TRBJ1-2
CDR3aa: CASSQLGGGYTF
CDR3nt: TGTGCCAGCAGCCAATTGGGAGGTGGCTACACCTTC

abundance: .
v_gene: TRBV10-3
len: 13
d_gene: .
j_gene: TRBJ2-7
CDR3aa: CAISEREIYEQYF
CDR3nt: TGTGCCATCAGTGAGCGGGAGATATACGAGCAGTACTTC

abundance: .
v_gene: TRBV6-8
len: 16
d_gene: .
j_gene: TRBJ2-3
CDR3aa: CASSYSVASRTDTQYF
CDR3nt: TGTGCCAGCAGTTACTCGGTGGCTAGTCGCACAGATACGCAGTATTTT

abundance: .
v_gene: TRBV6-7
len: 11
d_gene: TRBD1
j_gene: TRBJ1-2
CDR3aa: CASRGSYGYTF
CDR3nt: TGTGCGAGCAGGGGGAGCTATGGCTACACCTTC

abundance: .
v_gene: TRBV14
len: 15
d_gene: TRBD2
j_gene: TRBJ2-7
CDR3aa: CASSPAVLAGDEQYF
CDR3nt: TGTGCCAGCAGCCCTGCGGTTCTAGCGGGAGACGAGCAGTACTTC

abundance: .
v_gene: TRBV6-8
len: 18
d_gene: TRBD1
j_gene: TRBJ1-2
CDR3aa: CASSYRSGTGGDGYGYTF
CDR3nt: TGTGCCAGCAGTTACAGATCCGGGACAGGGGGAGATGGCTATGGCTACACCTTC

abundance: .
v_gene: TRBV7-6
len: 14
d_gene: .
j_gene: TRBJ2-7
CDR3aa: CASNSRTVGDEQYF
CDR3nt: TGTGCCAGCAACTCTAGGACAGTGGGGGACGAGCAGTACTTC

abundance: .
v_gene: TRBV15
len: 14
d_gene: TRBD1
j_gene: TRBJ2-3
CDR3aa: CATSRGQGSGTQYF
CDR3nt: TGTGCCACCAGCAGAGGACAGGGGTCGGGTACGCAGTATTTT

abundance: .
v_gene: TRBV6-8
len: 15
d_gene: TRBD2
j_gene: TRBJ2-7
CDR3aa: CASSFLAGGPYEQYF
CDR3nt: TGTGCCAGCAGTTTCCTAGCGGGAGGCCCCTACGAGCAGTACTTC

abundance: .
v_gene: TRBV7-1
len: 16
d_gene: TRBD1
j_gene: TRBJ2-3
CDR3aa: CASSKTGTGGTDTQYF
CDR3nt: TGTGCCAGCAGCAAAACCGGGACAGGAGGCACAGATACGCAGTATTTT

abundance: .
v_gene: TRBV23-1
len: 14
d_gene: .
j_gene: TRBJ2-1
CDR3aa: CANSLGGKTGEQFF
CDR3nt: TGCGCCAACAGCTTGGGGGGAAAAACGGGTGAGCAGTTCTTC

abundance: .
v_gene: TRBV6-8
len: 12
d_gene: .
j_gene: TRBJ2-3
CDR3aa: CASSKTTDTQYF
CDR3nt: TGTGCCAGCAGTAAGACCACAGATACGCAGTATTTT

abundance: .
v_gene: TRBV6-8
len: 14
d_gene: .
j_gene: TRBJ1-3
CDR3aa: CASVAGGSGNTIYF
CDR3nt: TGTGCCAGCGTTGCCGGGGGCAGTGGAAACACCATATATTTT

abundance: once
v_gene: TRBV18
len: 13
d_gene: .
j_gene: TRBJ1-1
CDR3aa: CASSLTGIPEAFF
CDR3nt: TGTGCCAGCTCACTAACAGGGATCCCTGAAGCTTTCTTT

abundance: .
v_gene: TRBV14
len: 13
d_gene: .
j_gene: TRBJ2-1
CDR3aa: CASSPGSHNEQFF
CDR3nt: TGTGCCAGCAGCCCAGGATCTCACAATGAGCAGTTCTTC

abundance: .
v_gene: TRBV27
len: 14
d_gene: .
j_gene: TRBJ2-1
CDR3aa: CASSSWEIPNEQFF
CDR3nt: TGTGCCAGCAGTTCGTGGGAAATTCCCAATGAGCAGTTCTTC

abundance: .
v_gene: TRBV11-3
len: 15
d_gene: .
j_gene: TRBJ2-3
CDR3aa: CASTPGAGRTDTQYF
CDR3nt: TGTGCCAGCACCCCAGGGGCGGGCCGCACAGATACGCAGTATTTT

abundance: .
v_gene: TRBV6-8
len: 15
d_gene: .
j_gene: TRBJ1-1
CDR3aa: CASSYSIWVFTEAFF
CDR3nt: TGTGCCAGCAGTTACTCAATATGGGTTTTCACTGAAGCTTTCTTT

abundance: .
v_gene: TRBV6-8
len: 16
d_gene: TRBD1
j_gene: TRBJ1-2
CDR3aa: CASSYGPGQADYGYTF
CDR3nt: TGTGCCAGCAGTTACGGACCGGGACAGGCTGACTATGGCTACACCTTC

abundance: .
v_gene: TRBV11-3
len: 16
d_gene: TRBD1
j_gene: TRBJ2-1
CDR3aa: CASSLPQGTRDNEQFF
CDR3nt: TGTGCCAGCAGCTTACCACAGGGGACAAGGGACAATGAGCAGTTCTTC

abundance: .
v_gene: TRBV11-3
len: 14
d_gene: .
j_gene: TRBJ1-3
CDR3aa: CASSLDMMGNTIYF
CDR3nt: TGTGCCAGCAGCCTGGACATGATGGGAAACACCATATATTTT

abundance: .
v_gene: TRBV6-8
len: 13
d_gene: .
j_gene: TRBJ1-2
CDR3aa: CASSNNADYGYTF
CDR3nt: TGTGCCAGCAGCAATAATGCGGACTATGGCTACACCTTC

abundance: .
v_gene: TRBV29-1
len: 18
d_gene: .
j_gene: TRBJ2-6
CDR3aa: CSVLELQIGHSGANVLTF
CDR3nt: TGCAGCGTTCTCGAACTTCAAATTGGGCACTCTGGGGCCAACGTCCTGACTTTC

abundance: once
v_gene: TRBV5-1
len: 14
d_gene: .
j_gene: TRBJ2-7
CDR3aa: CASSRGRDSYEQYF
CDR3nt: TGCGCCAGCAGCCGCGGACGGGACTCCTACGAGCAGTACTTC

abundance: .
v_gene: TRBV6-8
len: 14
d_gene: TRBD1
j_gene: TRBJ2-5
CDR3aa: CASRPGTGTETQYF
CDR3nt: TGTGCCAGCAGGCCCGGGACAGGGACAGAGACCCAGTACTTC

abundance: .
v_gene: TRBV11-3
len: 16
d_gene: .
j_gene: TRBJ2-2
CDR3aa: CASSLGSGRNTGELFF
CDR3nt: TGTGCCAGCAGCTTAGGTAGCGGCCGCAACACCGGGGAGCTGTTTTTT

abundance: few
v_gene: TRBV7-6
len: 17
d_gene: .
j_gene: TRBJ2-3
CDR3aa: CASSLFIEGTSTDTQYF
CDR3nt: TGTGCCAGCAGCTTATTCATTGAGGGGACGAGCACAGATACGCAGTATTTT

abundance: once
v_gene: TRBV28
len: 14
d_gene: TRBD1
j_gene: TRBJ1-5
CDR3aa: CVSRRGQGGQPQHF
CDR3nt: TGTGTCAGCAGGCGAGGACAGGGCGGTCAGCCCCAGCATTTT

abundance: .
v_gene: TRBV19
len: 13
d_gene: .
j_gene: TRBJ2-7
CDR3aa: CASSTGADYEQYF
CDR3nt: TGTGCCAGTAGTACTGGGGCAGACTACGAGCAGTACTTC

abundance: few
v_gene: TRBV23-1
len: 17
d_gene: .
j_gene: TRBJ1-1
CDR3aa: CASSQGTGRQMHTEAFF
CDR3nt: TGCGCCAGCAGCCAAGGGACTGGGCGACAGATGCACACTGAAGCTTTCTTT

abundance: .
v_gene: TRBV11-1
len: 18
d_gene: .
j_gene: TRBJ2-3
CDR3aa: CASSSRNTRRTATDTQYF
CDR3nt: TGTGCCAGCAGCTCCCGAAACACAAGAAGGACGGCGACAGATACGCAGTATTTT

abundance: .
v_gene: TRBV11-3
len: 16
d_gene: TRBD1
j_gene: TRBJ2-1
CDR3aa: CASSSSDRASRNEQFF
CDR3nt: TGTGCCAGCAGCTCTTCGGACAGGGCTTCTCGCAATGAGCAGTTCTTC

abundance: .
v_gene: TRBV6-8
len: 13
d_gene: .
j_gene: TRBJ1-1
CDR3aa: CASQGALNTEAFF
CDR3nt: TGTGCCAGCCAAGGTGCCCTGAACACTGAAGCTTTCTTT

abundance: .
v_gene: TRBV19
len: 17
d_gene: .
j_gene: TRBJ2-3
CDR3aa: CASSKDPGKGLTDTQYF
CDR3nt: TGTGCCAGTAGTAAAGACCCCGGGAAGGGTCTGACAGATACGCAGTATTTT

abundance: .
v_gene: TRBV6-8
len: 14
d_gene: .
j_gene: TRBJ1-1
CDR3aa: CASSYGVPNTEAFF
CDR3nt: TGTGCCAGCAGTTACGGAGTTCCGAACACTGAAGCTTTCTTT

abundance: few
v_gene: TRBV5-1
len: 15
d_gene: .
j_gene: TRBJ1-5
CDR3aa: CASSLVAGGNQPQHF
CDR3nt: TGCGCCAGCAGCTTGGTGGCAGGGGGCAATCAGCCCCAGCATTTT

abundance: .
v_gene: TRBV18
len: 15
d_gene: .
j_gene: TRBJ1-1
CDR3aa: CASSPLRADELEAFF
CDR3nt: TGTGCCAGCTCACCCCTTCGAGCGGATGAGTTAGAAGCTTTCTTT

abundance: .
v_gene: TRBV5-1
len: 14
d_gene: TRBD2
j_gene: TRBJ2-2
CDR3aa: CASNREGNTGELFF
CDR3nt: TGCGCCAGCAATCGGGAGGGCAACACCGGGGAGCTGTTTTTT

abundance: .
v_gene: TRBV10-1
len: 14
d_gene: TRBD2
j_gene: TRBJ2-7
CDR3aa: CASSEGTSGGMQYF
CDR3nt: TGCGCCAGCAGTGAAGGGACTAGCGGGGGAATGCAGTACTTC

abundance: .
v_gene: TRBV6-8
len: 16
d_gene: TRBD2
j_gene: TRBJ2-7
CDR3aa: CASSYGTSGASYEQYF
CDR3nt: TGTGCCAGCAGTTATGGGACTAGCGGGGCGTCCTACGAGCAGTACTTC